This T cell receptor beta chain was recovered during a study of early T cells in non-severe SARS-CoV-2 infection (dated by TCRdb to the early 2020s). For the wider study: Because TCR sequencing was done on bulk RNA from unsorted whole blood, the alpha and beta chains could not be paired.

This clonotype appeared a few times. Its cognate antigen has yet to be identified. No much larger clone exists at a distance of one base, and base qualities are not known. General findings and caveats noted by the study authors: VDJdb matching was skewed toward anti-spike CD8 responses and likely underestimated virus-specific expansions by missing private and CD4 specificities.

The library was obtained by 5' RACE. Sequencing was carried out with a NextSeq 500. To correct for sequencing error and PCR bias, the TCR library protocol tagged individual cDNA molecules with unique molecular identifiers. Sequencing covered both TCR alpha and beta chains, and within each sample the abundances of alpha and beta sequences were tightly co-correlated. Regarding the original processing steps: Decombinator V4 was used to annotate the V gene, J gene and CDR3 of the TCR sequences. TCRs were defined as expanded if a significant change between any two time points was detected under a Poisson model with p below 0.0001. Abundances of TCRs were expressed as counts per million after normalisation to the total number of TCRs sequenced in each sample. TRAV1-2 paired with TRAJ12, TRAJ20 or TRAJ33 defined MAIT TCRs, while TRAV10 paired with TRAJ18 defined iNKT TCRs. VDJdb, accessed 1 November 2021, was searched for CMV, EBV and SARS-CoV-2 annotated TCRs, with TCRs annotated for multiple antigens excluded. Using fastp trimming at Q25 and MiXCR clonotype assembly, TCRdb reanalyzed the public sequencing data and kept in-frame beta chains. CDR3 protein sequences are deduplicated, and each keeps its most common genes and DNA. V and J calls and clone size were set by TCRdb, not the authors. A total of 30,000 to 40,000 distinct CDR3 sequences appear in this sample, 7% to 7.5% of them only once. The ten biggest clones cover roughly an eighth of the sample.

The CDR3 contains 13 residues, cysteine and phenylalanine counted. Only the CDR3 part of the read is kept: 39 bases, read in frame from the first base. Trimming removed 1 base from V and 7 bases from J, leaving 11 bases between the germline ends. As encoded in the germline V gene (reference sequence), CDR1 is LGHDT while CDR2 is YNNKEL. A case-control design nested within a healthcare worker cohort in London, UK, was used, with weekly nasopharyngeal swab PCR tests and blood sampling performed. Healthcare workers were recruited during the week of the UK lockdown, between 23 and 31 March 2020, and followed weekly for up to roughly 15 weeks.

The sample was whole blood, taken at baseline. The chain is made from TRBV3-1 and TRBJ2-7, and perhaps TRBD2 as D gene, on 6 matching bases. This clonotype was obtained from an adult who was a healthcare worker with PCR-confirmed SARS-CoV-2 infection or an uninfected control (not recorded which). CDR3 sequence: CASSQAGVGEQYF. The DNA reads TGTGCCAGCAGCCAAGCGGGAGTCGGGGAGCAGTACTTC.